These 32 T cell receptor beta chains share one sample of origin, sequenced in a study of blood T cell repertoires in COVID-19. Sequencing was performed with immunoSEQ multiplex PCR; in TCRdb, only in-frame clones are kept and a portion is missing. The repertoire holds about 48,000 clones, with 86% as singletons. Sequences were obtained from peripheral blood. The source of these receptors is a woman aged 80 or over with COVID-19, enrolled during active disease.

The rearrangement links TRBV28 to TRBJ2-7, with TRBD2 identical over 9 bases. The CDR3 contains 15 residues. Germline-derived CDR1 and CDR2 are MDHEN and SYDVKM. V trimming: 2 bases; J trimming: 4 bases; junction bases outside the gene matches: 6. The CDR3 coding sequence is TGTGCCAGCAGTTTAGAAGCGGGAGGAGGGTACGAGCAGTACTTC. Protein: CASSLEAGGGYEQYF.

The rearrangement uses TRBV7-2 and TRBJ1-2; 7 nucleotides match TRBD1. Germline CDR1 is SGHTA and CDR2 is FQGNSA. The junction had 10 bases not matched to a gene; V was cut back by 5 bases and J by 4 bases. The CDR3 loop spans 15 amino acids. This CDR3 is CASSTRQGSIYGYTF. The CDR3 DNA sequence: TGTGCCAGCAGCACCAGACAGGGTAGTATCTATGGCTACACCTTC.

This CDR3 is CASSERGGGYTF. The CDR3 DNA is TGTGCCAGCAGTGAAAGGGGAGGAGGCTACACCTTC. The rearrangement joins TRBV2 to TRBJ1-2; a possible D gene is TRBD1 (5 bases). CDR1 is SNHLY and CDR2 is FYNNEI in the germline V gene. V shed 2 bases and J shed 8 bases, with 9 bases lying between them. The CDR3 covers 12 residues.

CDR3 in DNA: TGCGCCAGCAGCTCCGGGACAGGGAGGGCAGATACGCAGTATTTT. Protein: CASSSGTGRADTQYF. The chain combines TRBV5-1 with TRBJ2-3; 9 bases line up with TRBD1. V was pared by 3 bases and J by 4 bases, with 6 bases of the junction left unmatched. The CDR3 has 15 amino acids. Germline V gene lookup returns CDR1 SGHRS and CDR2 YFSETQ.

This sequence joins TRBV4-1 and TRBJ2-3; 13 nucleotides line up with TRBD2. CDR1 and CDR2 (germline): MGHRA, YSYEKL. CDR3 length: 21 amino acids. The J segment lost 5 bases and the V segment lost 2 bases, leaving 19 bases of the junction unmatched. The CDR3 DNA reads TGCGCCAGCAGCCAACCTCGAAGGGGACTAGCGGGGTCCCCCCGAGTAGATACGCAGTATTTT. Translating it yields CASSQPRRGLAGSPRVDTQYF.

The rearrangement links TRBV2 to TRBJ1-1; TRBD1 aligns across 8 bases. The CDR3 covers 13 residues. The ends lost 3 bases at V and 7 bases at J; junction bases unmatched: 4. Germline loops: CDR1 SNHLY, CDR2 FYNNEI. The CDR3 bases are TGTGCCAGCAGTGAGCAGGGGACAGGTGAAGCTTTCTTT. Amino acids: CASSEQGTGEAFF. Combining the CDR3 with reference TRBV2 and TRBJ1-1 gives the whole variable domain EPEVTQTPSHQVTQMGQEVILRCVPISNHLYFYWYRQILGQKVEFLVSFYNNEISEKSEIFDDQFSVERPDGSNFTLKIRSTKLEDSAMYFCASSEQGTGEAFFGQGTRLTVV.

The rearrangement uses TRBV18 and TRBJ2-3; 10 positions match TRBD2. This CDR3 is 21 amino acids long. With 3 bases clipped from V and 3 bases from J, the junction kept 21 bases outside the gene matches. Per the germline V gene, CDR1 is KGHSH and CDR2 is LQKENI. The CDR3 protein is CASSPVTSGGARSLRTDTQYF. CDR3 DNA sequence: TGTGCCAGCTCACCCGTCACAAGCGGGGGGGCCCGGTCCCTACGGACAGATACGCAGTATTTT.

The chain employs TRBV6-1 and TRBJ1-1; D is uncertain. Germline V gene sequence: CDR1 MNHNS, CDR2 SASEGT. Deletions cut 0 bases from V and 8 bases from J, with 13 bases between. The CDR3 contains 14 residues. The CDR3 protein is CASSEAGDRGEAFF. The CDR3 DNA follows: TGTGCCAGCAGTGAAGCCGGGGATCGTGGCGAAGCTTTCTTT.

The chain carries TRBV6-4 and TRBJ1-1; the match to TRBD1 covers 9 bases. The CDR3 sequence is 14 residues long. The ends lost 2 bases at V and 5 bases at J; junction bases unmatched: 3. CDR1 is MRHNA, CDR2 SNTAGT, per germline. As DNA, the CDR3 is TGTGCCAGCAGTGACACCGACAGGGGGACTGAAGCTTTCTTT. This gives the protein CASSDTDRGTEAFF.

Only one count was recorded for this clone. The chain carries TRBV28 and TRBJ1-4; 7 bases agree with TRBD1. V was pared by 10 bases and J by 8 bases, with 13 bases of the junction left unmatched. CDR1 is MDHEN, CDR2 SYDVKM, per germline. CDR3 length: 14 amino acids. The CDR3 spells CANSPGGHDEKLFF. CDR3 nucleotide sequence: TGTGCCAACTCCCCAGGGGGGCATGACGAAAAACTGTTTTTT.

This rearrangement joins TRBV5-8 to TRBJ2-7; the match to TRBD2 covers 9 bases. The CDR3 totals 15 residues. J was trimmed by 3 bases and V by 2 bases; bases with no gene match: 6. CDR1 SGHTS and CDR2 YDEGEE come from the germline V gene. CDR3 sequence (DNA): TGTGCCAGCAGCTTCATCTCTAGCGGGATCTACGAGCAGTACTTC. Protein sequence: CASSFISSGIYEQYF.

V usage is TRBV2 and J usage is TRBJ2-2, with 13 bases identical to TRBD2. This CDR3 contains 15 residues. Trimming took 7 bases from V and 5 from J; bases not matched to a gene: 4. CDR1 is SNHLY and CDR2 is FYNNEI in the germline V gene. The CDR3 nucleotides read TGTGCCAGCAAAACTAGCGGGGGGGAAACCGGGGAGCTGTTTTTT. Protein product: CASKTSGGETGELFF.

The chain combines TRBV9 with TRBJ2-5, with a tentative D call TRBD2 (7 bases). Germline V gene sequence: CDR1 SGDLS, CDR2 YYNGEE. This CDR3 region has 16 residues. V shed 3 bases and J shed 5 bases, with 20 bases lying between them. The chain's CDR3 is CASSEGDYPWGETQYF. The DNA of the CDR3 is TGTGCCAGCAGCGAGGGGGACTACCCTTGGGGGGAGACCCAGTACTTC.

There are a few counts of this clone. The chain has TRBV29-1 and TRBJ1-4; 7 bases match TRBD1. With 8 bases clipped from V and 6 bases from J, the junction kept 9 bases outside the gene matches. CDR1 and CDR2 from the germline V gene are SQVTM and ANQGSEA. This CDR3 has 13 residues. The CDR3 DNA reads as TGCAGCCCAACGACAGGGTGGCATGAAAAACTGTTTTTT. Translation gives CSPTTGWHEKLFF.

The chain uses TRBV7-2 and TRBJ1-3, with TRBD1 as a possible D gene (5 bases). V dropped 5 bases and J dropped 4 bases, with 15 bases sitting between them. This CDR3 contains 15 residues. Germline values: CDR1 SGHTA, CDR2 FQGNSA. The CDR3, as DNA: TGTGCCAGCAGCACTCGCGGGGGGACCGGAAACACCATATATTTT. This translates into CASSTRGGTGNTIYF.

V gene TRBV18 combines with J gene TRBJ2-5, with 8 bases matching TRBD1. V was clipped by 5 bases and J by 3 bases; unmatched bases: 2. The CDR3 is 13 residues long. The germline gives CDR1 KGHSH, CDR2 LQKENI. CDR3 nucleotides: TGTGCCAGCTCAGCGGGACAGGAAGAGACCCAGTACTTC. It codes for CASSAGQEETQYF.

This clone was seen only a few times. The genes are TRBV14 and TRBJ2-7; 7 positions agree with TRBD2. CDR1 and CDR2 from the germline V gene are SGHDN and FVKESK. CDR3 size: 16 residues. The V and J ends lost 1 base and 0 bases, in that order; junction bases with no gene match: 6. CDR3 DNA sequence: TGTGCCAGCAGCCAAGCGGGGAGGGCGAGCTCCTACGAGCAGTACTTC. Its protein is CASSQAGRASSYEQYF.

The CDR3 here is CATSRNGQAPYGYTF. DNA for the CDR3: TGTGCCACCAGCAGAAACGGCCAGGCTCCCTATGGCTACACCTTC. The chain carries TRBV15 and TRBJ1-2; D not certain. With 2 bases removed from V and 4 bases from J, the gap between germline ends came to 14 bases. The CDR3 spans 15 residues. CDR1 is LNHNV and CDR2 is YYDKDF in the germline V gene (reference sequence).

This clone has a single count. The rearrangement uses TRBV28 and TRBJ2-7; no clear D gene. Germline assignment: CDR1 MDHEN and CDR2 SYDVKM. The CDR3 consists of 12 residues. Trimming took 7 bases from V and 0 from J, leaving 7 bases between them. The DNA of the CDR3 is TGTGCCAGCATTTCTAGCTCCTACGAGCAGTACTTC. Translation gives CASISSSYEQYF.

The rearrangement joins TRBV7-2 to TRBJ1-2; 8 positions match TRBD1. Germline values: CDR1 SGHTA, CDR2 FQGNSA. The CDR3 has 16 amino acids. Trimming took 3 bases from V and 4 from J; bases not matched to a gene: 10. The CDR3 nucleotides read TGTGCCAGCAGCTTGACTCAGGGGGCGTTTGGCTATGGCTACACCTTC. Translated: CASSLTQGAFGYGYTF.

The chain uses TRBV6-5 and TRBJ2-7; 10 bases are a match to TRBD1. Germline values: CDR1 MNHEY, CDR2 SVGAGI. J was trimmed by 3 bases and V by 2 bases; bases with no gene match: 1. This CDR3 is built from 14 residues. The CDR3: CASSYRTGGYEQYF. The CDR3 DNA reads TGTGCCAGCAGTTACCGGACAGGGGGCTACGAGCAGTACTTC.

The genes are TRBV5-4 and TRBJ2-7; D is unresolved. CDR3 length: 13 amino acids. Germline CDR1 and CDR2: SGHNT and YYREEE (reference sequence). V lost 1 base and J lost 4, with 9 bases in between. CDR3 nucleotide sequence: TGTGCCAGCAGCTTGAGCGCAGATTACGAGCAGTACTTC. Its translation is CASSLSADYEQYF.

The V and J genes are TRBV11-3 and TRBJ2-1; 7 bases map to TRBD1. Germline-derived CDR1 and CDR2 are SGHNT and YENEEA. There are 13 residues in the CDR3. V lost 5 bases to trimming and J lost 9 bases; unmatched junction nucleotides: 7. CDR3 sequence reads: CASSRGQLGEQFF. CDR3 nucleotides: TGTGCCAGCAGCCGGGGACAGCTGGGTGAGCAGTTCTTC.

The chain joins TRBV7-9 to TRBJ1-3; TRBD1 is a possible D gene (6 bases). CDR3 length equals 15 residues. Germline V CDR1 and CDR2: SEHNR, FQNEAQ (reference sequence). Trimming removed 3 bases at V and 2 bases at J, with 11 bases between. CDR3 DNA: TGTGCCAGCAGCTTCCCGGGGGGGCCTGGAAACACCATATATTTT. The encoded protein is CASSFPGGPGNTIYF.

The chain links TRBV7-9 to TRBJ1-1; unclear D gene. Germline-derived CDR1 and CDR2 are SEHNR and FQNEAQ (reference sequence). The CDR3 sequence is 13 residues long. Trimming took off 5 bases at V and 5 bases at J, with 12 bases between the two ends. The CDR3 sequence: CASSIKVETEAFF. Here the CDR3 DNA reads TGTGCCAGCAGCATAAAAGTGGAGACTGAAGCTTTCTTT.

The table lists this clone with a count of one. V gene TRBV18 combines with J gene TRBJ2-2, with 11 positions matching TRBD1. V shed 2 bases and J 5 bases; nucleotides not matched to a gene: 4. The V gene's germline CDR1 is KGHSH and CDR2 LQKENI. The CDR3 covers 16 residues. The CDR3 nucleotides read TGTGCCAGCTCACCAAGAGGACAGGGGGCGACCGGGGAGCTGTTTTTT. The encoded protein is CASSPRGQGATGELFF.

CDR3 loop: CSVEESPGGGNTIYF. CDR3 coding DNA: TGCAGCGTTGAAGAAAGTCCAGGAGGTGGAAACACCATATATTTT. This chain links TRBV29-1 with TRBJ1-3; D is uncertain. V lost 0 bases to trimming and J lost 3 bases, with 12 bases between them. Germline CDR1 and CDR2: SQVTM and ANQGSEA. The length of the CDR3 is 15 residues.

V is TRBV12-3 or TRBV12-4 and J is TRBJ1-3, with unresolved D. The CDR3 totals 13 residues. Trimming pared 8 bases from V and 3 bases from J, leaving 11 bases between. CDR3 in amino acids: CASGLDLGNTIYF. DNA for the CDR3: TGTGCCAGCGGGTTAGATCTTGGAAACACCATATATTTT.

This chain links TRBV7-6 with TRBJ2-2; 8 bases match TRBD2. With 10 bases clipped from V and 1 base from J, the junction kept 8 bases outside the gene matches. The V gene's germline CDR1 is SGHVS and CDR2 FNYEAQ. CDR3 length equals 15 residues. The CDR3 region has the DNA TGTGCCACCGGGGGGGGACTAGGGAACACCGGGGAGCTGTTTTTT. Translation gives CATGGGLGNTGELFF.

This clone was detected only a few times. V usage is TRBV19 and J usage is TRBJ1-5, with D possibly matching TRBD1 (6 bases). CDR1 and CDR2 (germline): LNHDA, SQIVND (reference sequence). The length of the CDR3 is 13 residues. Trimming stripped 5 bases from V and 4 bases from J, with 9 bases between. This CDR3 is CASSDQGNQPQHF. The DNA of the CDR3 is TGTGCCAGTAGTGATCAGGGGAATCAGCCCCAGCATTTT.

The V and J genes are TRBV9 and TRBJ1-1; the D gene is possibly TRBD1 (5 bases). CDR1 is SGDLS and CDR2 is YYNGEE in the germline V gene. The length of the CDR3 is 16 residues. The germline V and J ends were trimmed by 0 bases and 1 base, with 13 bases remaining between them. The CDR3 protein is CASSVVGRGTNTEAFF. CDR3 coding DNA: TGTGCCAGCAGCGTAGTAGGGAGGGGCACGAACACTGAAGCTTTCTTT.

This CDR3 reads CATSRVSRDHLVGGNEQFF. In DNA, the CDR3 is TGTGCCACCAGCAGAGTTTCTCGGGACCACCTGGTGGGGGGGAATGAGCAGTTCTTC. The genes are TRBV15 and TRBJ2-1; 7 bases map to TRBD2. V shed 1 base, J shed 7 bases, and the junction held 19 bases outside the gene matches. Germline V gene lookup returns CDR1 LNHNV and CDR2 YYDKDF (reference sequence). The CDR3 length is 19 residues.